This TCR beta chain is from a study of cytotoxic CD8 clonotypes in ibrutinib-treated CLL. V was clipped by 1 base and J by 7 bases; unmatched bases: 2. The CDR3 has 13 residues. Per the germline V gene, CDR1 is SGHAT and CDR2 is FQNNGV. Study-wide results and caveats: Samples from sustained-remission and progressing patients were taken at different times.

A remark on this clone: Its antigen remains unknown.

Data came from immunoSEQ multiplex PCR; TCRdb stores just in-frame clones and leaves some out. The table includes approximately 350,000 clones, 60% to 80% detected once. The sequencing used PBMCs, collected after 36 months of ibrutinib treatment. The TCR sequence derives from a human donor with chronic lymphocytic leukemia. The genes are TRBV11-2 and TRBJ1-1, with 8 bases that match TRBD1. CDR3 DNA: TGTGCCAGCAGCTTAGGGACAGGGATTGAAGCTTTCTTT. Translating it yields CASSLGTGIEAFF.